This T cell receptor beta chain was sequenced for a study of T cell changes during pregnancy in multiple sclerosis. The V end lost 0 bases, the J end lost 5 bases, and 13 bases lay between the germline ends. The CDR3 is 15 amino acids. CDR1 and CDR2 from the germline V gene are SNHLY and FYNNEI. Generated by immunoSEQ multiplex PCR, the TCRdb table keeps only in-frame clones and is missing some. The table has roughly 30,000 clones, about 92% seen once; the top ten hold 0.4% to 0.5%. The source material was CD4+ T cells from peripheral blood mononuclear cells, sampled in the second trimester of pregnancy. The chain joins TRBV2 to TRBJ1-2, with a possible D match to TRBD1 (6 bases). This receptor was taken from a female donor with multiple sclerosis, enrolled in a pregnancy study. The CDR3 sequence is CASSEALQGLYGYTF. In DNA, the CDR3 is TGTGCCAGCAGTGAAGCGCTTCAGGGGTTGTATGGCTACACCTTC.